The sequence of this TCR beta chain was determined in a study of CD8 T cells in ankylosing spondylitis. As for this clonotype: Antigen unknown.

Points from the study as a whole: Apparently characteristic of ankylosing spondylitis blood was a TCR beta motif (eight highly homologous variants).

CDR3 length equals 14 residues. Germline assignment: CDR1 MDHEN and CDR2 SYDVKM. V was pared by 7 bases and J by 4 bases, with 8 bases of the junction left unmatched. Each TCR beta library was made by quantitative 5'-RACE that incorporated molecular barcodes. One entry per CDR3 protein, called by TCRdb with MiXCR from the 5' RACE reads. Of tens of thousands of distinct CDR3 sequences listed, roughly 7.3% are singletons. Specimen: blood. The V call is TRBV28, the J call TRBJ1-1; TRBD1 aligns across 8 bases. This TCR was recovered from a male donor with ankylosing spondylitis or in good health (not recorded which). The CDR3 nucleotides are TGTGCCAGCACTAAGGACAGGGTAGTCACTGAAGCTTTCTTT. Protein sequence: CASTKDRVVTEAFF. Full variable domain (rest looked up from reference TRBV28 and TRBJ1-1): DVKVTQSSRYLVKRTGEKVFLECVQDMDHENMFWYRQDPGLGLRLIYFSYDVKMKEKGDIPEGYSVSREKKERFSLILESASTNQTSMYLCASTKDRVVTEAFFGQGTRLTVV.